The 15 T cell receptor beta chains listed next were all sequenced from one sample in a study of blood T cell repertoires in COVID-19. This table comes from immunoSEQ multiplex PCR, and its TCRdb copy is limited to in-frame clones, with some not included. The sample carries about 490,000 clones, 80% to 90% recorded once. The sequencing sample was made of peripheral blood. The receptors originated from a human donor in a cohort sampled during active COVID-19.

The chain uses TRBV27 and TRBJ1-6; D remains unclear. The V gene's germline CDR1 is MNHEY and CDR2 SMNVEV (reference sequence). V was cut by 3 bases and J by 0 bases, with 12 bases left in between. The CDR3 has 17 amino acids. The CDR3: CASSFEGLSSYNSPLHF. In nucleotides, the CDR3 is TGTGCCAGCAGTTTTGAGGGATTAAGCTCCTATAATTCACCCCTCCACTTT.

The chain joins TRBV30 to TRBJ1-1; 11 bases align to TRBD1. CDR1 is GTSNPN and CDR2 is SVGIG in the germline V gene (reference sequence). The V segment lost 0 bases and the J segment 4 bases; nucleotides outside the gene matches: 4. There are 15 residues in the CDR3. In DNA, the CDR3 is TGTGCCTGGAGTGTATGGACAGGGGGCGCCACTGAAGCTTTCTTT. Amino acids: CAWSVWTGGATEAFF.

This chain joins TRBV11-2 and TRBJ2-2; TRBD2 aligns across 8 bases. Trimming removed 3 bases from V and 5 bases from J; junction bases left unmatched: 5. CDR1 and CDR2 (germline): SGHAT, FQNNGV. CDR3 length: 15 residues. Here the CDR3 reads CASSFGTSGTGELFF. Here the CDR3 DNA reads TGTGCCAGCAGCTTCGGTACTAGCGGAACCGGGGAGCTGTTTTTT.

The genes are TRBV29-1 and TRBJ2-1, with TRBD2 matching over 10 bases. The CDR3 is 17 residues long. CDR1 and CDR2 (germline): SQVTM, ANQGSEA. J gave up 2 bases and V 3 bases, and 10 bases lay outside the gene matches. The CDR3 protein is CSVEGASGRSTYNEQFF. CDR3 nucleotides: TGCAGCGTTGAGGGGGCTAGCGGGAGATCTACCTACAATGAGCAGTTCTTC.

J is TRBJ2-7 and V is TRBV3-1 (or the pseudogene TRBV3-2), with TRBD2 matching over 8 bases. This CDR3 has 14 amino acids. The V and J ends lost 6 bases and 2 bases, in that order; junction bases with no gene match: 6. The germline V gene has CDR1 LGHDT and CDR2 YNNKEL (reference sequence). The CDR3 DNA is TGTGCCAGCAGTATTATAGCGGGAACCTACGAGCAGTACTTC. Amino acid sequence: CASSIIAGTYEQYF.

The chain uses TRBV2 and TRBJ1-1; D gene uncertain. V was pared by 1 base and J by 0 bases, with 6 bases between. This CDR3 is built from 14 residues. Germline CDR1 SNHLY, CDR2 FYNNEI. In DNA form, the CDR3 reads TGTGCCAGCAGTGAAGGCAGGTTGAACACTGAAGCTTTCTTT. As protein: CASSEGRLNTEAFF.

The CDR3 DNA sequence: TGTGCCAGCTCAGGAACAGGGGAATATGGCTACACCTTC. Translated: CASSGTGEYGYTF. The V call is TRBV18, the J call TRBJ1-2, with 7 nucleotides matching TRBD1. The CDR3 consists of 13 residues. Germline V gives CDR1 KGHSH, CDR2 LQKENI. After removal of 5 bases from V and 5 bases from J, the junction contained 5 bases not matched to a gene.

The chain has TRBV21-1 and TRBJ2-7; the DNA was not compared with TRBD2, the D call given in the table. TRBV21-1 is described as a pseudogene. CDR3 length: 17 residues. CDR3 sequence reads: CASSKVPSGQLAYEQYF. CDR3 nucleotides: TGTGCCAGCAGCAAAGTCCCGTCGGGGCAGCTAGCGTACGAGCAGTACTTC.

In nucleotides, the CDR3 is TGTGCCAGCAGCCTACACCGGGTCCAAGGAAACACCATATATTTT. This encodes CASSLHRVQGNTIYF. The chain has TRBV21-1 and TRBJ1-3. TRBV21-1 has pseudogene status. CDR3 length: 15 residues.

The V gene is TRBV5-4, the J gene TRBJ2-7; the match to TRBD2 covers 9 bases. Germline CDR1 is SGHNT and CDR2 is YYREEE (reference sequence). V dropped 7 bases and J dropped 5; count of bases not matched to a gene: 13. The CDR3 has 15 residues. The chain's CDR3 is CASGIGAGGPNEQYF. CDR3 DNA: TGTGCCAGCGGGATCGGGGCGGGAGGGCCCAACGAGCAGTACTTC.

This clone appeared a single time. V is TRBV18 and J is TRBJ1-5; D possibly corresponds to TRBD1 (5 bases). This CDR3 has 16 residues. Trimming took off 2 bases at V and 7 bases at J, with 18 bases between the two ends. Germline CDR1 KGHSH, CDR2 LQKENI. CDR3 sequence reads: CASSPTNFGGKQPQHF. The CDR3 nucleotides are TGTGCCAGCTCACCAACAAACTTTGGGGGGAAACAGCCCCAGCATTTT.

The rearrangement joins TRBV15 to TRBJ2-3, with 8 bases fitting TRBD1. The V segment lost 0 bases and the J segment 6 bases; nucleotides outside the gene matches: 8. The CDR3 extends over 16 amino acids. CDR1 is LNHNV and CDR2 is YYDKDF in the germline V gene (reference sequence). The CDR3 loop is CATSRDGQGIRDTQYF. In DNA form, the CDR3 reads TGTGCCACCAGCAGAGATGGACAGGGCATAAGGGATACGCAGTATTTT. The complete variable domain, with remaining parts taken from reference TRBV15 and TRBJ2-3, reads DAMVIQNPRYQVTQFGKPVTLSCSQTLNHNVMYWYQQKSSQAPKLLFHYYDKDFNNEADTPDNFQSRRPNTSFCFLDIRSPGLGDTAMYLCATSRDGQGIRDTQYFGPGTRLTVL.

Worth noting for this clone: Additional DNA sequences in this sample encode the identical CDR3. The chain joins TRBV30 to TRBJ2-3; TRBD1 might be the D (6 bases). V was pared by 0 bases and J by 4 bases, with 14 bases between. Germline V gives CDR1 GTSNPN, CDR2 SVGIG (reference sequence). CDR3 length: 15 residues. CDR3 bases: TGTGCCTGGAGTGTAGGGTTAGCAGGGGCAGATACGCAGTATTTT. It specifies CAWSVGLAGADTQYF. The full variable domain, completed using reference TRBV30 and TRBJ2-3, is SQTIHQWPATLVQPVGSPLSLECTVEGTSNPNLYWYRQAAGRGLQLLFYSVGIGQISSEVPQNLSASRPQDRQFILSSKKLLLSDSGFYLCAWSVGLAGADTQYFGPGTRLTVL.

This clone was found a few times. The chain couples TRBV6-2 or TRBV6-3 to TRBJ1-6, with 11 bases matching TRBD1. Germline V lookup: CDR1 MNHEY, CDR2 SVGEGT. With V trimmed by 6 bases and J by 9 bases, 10 bases remained unmatched. CDR3 length: 16 residues. For the CDR3, the DNA is TGTGCCAGCAGCCTCGTTCCGGGGACAGGGGGTTCACCCCTCCACTTT. It yields the protein CASSLVPGTGGSPLHF.

This rearrangement joins TRBV28 to TRBJ1-5, with a tentative D call TRBD1 (6 bases). The CDR3 totals 14 residues. Trimming stripped 2 bases from V and 8 bases from J, with 13 bases between. Germline loops: CDR1 MDHEN, CDR2 SYDVKM. CDR3 bases: TGTGCCAGCAGTTTAGTCAGGGGCCAAAAGCCCCAGCATTTT. Translated, it gives CASSLVRGQKPQHF.